This T cell receptor beta chain was captured in a study of T cell responses to AZD1222 COVID-19 vaccine (dated by TCRdb to 2020 to 2022). A note on the overall study: AZD1222 recipients with second doses at about 4 weeks or about 12 weeks were pooled, because spike-specific TCR depth and breadth did not differ between schedules. TCR sequencing covered fewer than 250 trial participants: about 210 given two doses of AZD1222 and about 26 given two doses of MenACWY control vaccine. Trial participants were enrolled into age subgroups of 18-55, 56-69 and 70-plus years, which contained roughly 150, 30 and 60 TCR-sequenced participants, respectively.

Points the paper makes about the study in general: Because no day 14 peak-response samples were available, repertoires were characterized only after the peak T cell response. Conclusions about previously exposed vaccinees were limited because only a handful of AZD1222 recipients were SARS-CoV-2 seropositive at baseline. After two AZD1222 doses, spike-specific TCR breadth and depth were significantly higher than at day 0 and than in MenACWY recipients. Most participants were white British and females outnumbered males, and the authors suggested that clonal diversity may have been underestimated. The whole spike protein was spanned by vaccine-associated CD4 TCRs, and dominant responses were seen in regions 160-218 and 743-854. Reportedly, almost half of the unique spike-specific TCRs recognized epitopes lying outside the regions that are mutated in the B.1.351 and B.1.1.7 variants. In the small 56-69-year group, the increase in depth fell short of significance, most likely because of low power.

The CDR3 regions of human TCRbeta chains were analyzed by immunosequencing. Concerning the study's data processing: Repertoire TCRs were checked for matches against a reference library of SARS-CoV-2-specific TCRs that had been generated using the MIRA antigen-specificity platform. Breadth was defined as the fraction of unique TCRs that were SARS-CoV-2-associated, and depth was defined as the fraction of total T cells that were SARS-CoV-2-associated. Using the MIRA data, each spike-specific TCR was mapped to the spike region that the TCR reacts to and placed in a CD4 or CD8 class. Log10-transformed breadth and depth values were compared by one-way ANOVA with Sidak's multiple comparisons tests. The table was pulled from immuneACCESS by TCRdb, which kept in-frame rearrangements only. Such tables lose some clones; where checked, under half of the loss comes from unresolved V genes, and the rest has no known cause. V, J and clone size derive from that table, while D and trimming were established from the DNA sequence. Recorded for this sample are 100,000 or so clones; 80% to 90% of them occurred a single time. Under 4% of the sample rests with the top ten.

Reading the label with the study, this specimen's time point is: baseline before first vaccination. Vaccinee samples came from UK trials COV001 and COV002, including a single-blind randomized controlled phase 2/3 trial of AZD1222 (ChAdOx1 nCoV-19) in healthy adults. For TCRbeta chain sequencing, PBMC samples were collected from trial participants at day 0 and at day 28 after the second dose. With respect to this clone: Its antigen remains unidentified. Per-base qualities were not stored, and no clone one base away is much larger.

The germline ends are 14 bases apart after V is trimmed by 1 base and J by 8 bases. As encoded in the germline V gene, CDR1 is SGHTA while CDR2 is FQGNSA. The CDR3 measures 14 amino acids from cysteine to phenylalanine. The CDR3 DNA has 42 bases and is translated from base 1. The clonotype originates from an adult in good health. This receptor chain uses TRBV7-2 and TRBJ1-2, and TRBD1 may be the D gene, going by 6 matching bases. The starting material was peripheral blood, obtained on day 0 of AZD1222 vaccination. The encoded CDR3 is CASSLVGQGQGYTF. The DNA sequence is TGTGCCAGCAGCTTAGTTGGGCAGGGGCAGGGCTACACCTTC.